Each of the 6 T cell receptor beta chains below was sequenced from the same sample in a study of cytomegalovirus exposure and HLA in healthy donors. The PCR ran on 60 Vbeta and 13 Jbeta primers. Clones were sequenced by immunoSEQ multiplex PCR, and TCRdb holds only the in-frame ones, with some missing. The data show approximately 150,000 clones, approximately 68% seen once. Material for sequencing was PBMCs. The origin of the receptors is a man in his forties or fifties in good health and CMV-seronegative.

A few counts support this clone. J is TRBJ1-4 and V is TRBV19, with 8 bases matching TRBD1. After removal of 5 bases from V and 7 bases from J, the junction contained 9 bases not matched to a gene. Per the germline V gene, CDR1 is LNHDA and CDR2 is SQIVND (reference sequence). The CDR3 covers 15 residues. For the CDR3, the DNA is TGTGCCAGTAGTTCGCGACAGGGGCAGACTGAAAAACTGTTTTTT. This translates into CASSSRQGQTEKLFF.

The CDR3 region is CASRNGRGTEAFF. DNA of the CDR3: TGTGCCAGCAGAAACGGGAGGGGCACTGAAGCTTTCTTT. This sequence joins TRBV21-1 and TRBJ1-1. TRBV21-1 has pseudogene status. The CDR3 is 13 residues long.

This clone was observed a few times. This rearrangement joins TRBV2 to TRBJ2-7, with TRBD1 as a possible D gene (5 bases). The germline gives CDR1 SNHLY, CDR2 FYNNEI. The CDR3 length is 11 residues. Trimming shortened V by 9 bases and J by 7 bases, and 13 bases separated the two germline ends. The CDR3 DNA follows: TGTGCCAGTCCGATAGGGGATGAGCAGTACTTC. Protein sequence: CASPIGDEQYF.

The chain combines TRBV5-1 with TRBJ2-1; 14 positions match TRBD2. CDR1 and CDR2 (germline): SGHRS, YFSETQ. The CDR3 totals 19 residues. The trim removed 5 bases at V and 5 bases at J, leaving 15 bases unmatched. CDR3 sequence reads: CASRPGTSGSANPNNEQFF. The CDR3 DNA sequence: TGCGCCAGCAGACCCGGGACTAGCGGGAGCGCCAACCCTAACAATGAGCAGTTCTTC.

The chain uses TRBV9 and TRBJ1-1, with 9 bases fitting TRBD1. The CDR3 is 17 residues long. The junction had 6 bases not matched to a gene; V was cut back by 0 bases and J by 0 bases. Germline V gives CDR1 SGDLS, CDR2 YYNGEE. The CDR3 protein is CASSVGTGASLNTEAFF. DNA of the CDR3: TGTGCCAGCAGCGTAGGGACAGGGGCGAGCCTGAACACTGAAGCTTTCTTT.

The chain links TRBV11-2 to TRBJ1-3, with D possibly being TRBD1 (5 bases). From germline, CDR1 is SGHAT and CDR2 FQNNGV. Trimming cost V 3 bases and J 0 bases, with 12 bases left between them. The length of the CDR3 is 16 residues. The CDR3 sequence: CASSFGGFSSGNTIYF. For the CDR3, the DNA is TGTGCCAGCAGCTTCGGGGGGTTTAGCTCTGGAAACACCATATATTTT. Filled out from reference TRBV11-2 and TRBJ1-3, the complete variable domain reads EAGVAQSPRYKIIEKRQSVAFWCNPISGHATLYWYQQILGQGPKLLIQFQNNGVVDDSQLPKDRFSAERLKGVDSTLKIQPAKLEDSAVYLCASSFGGFSSGNTIYFGEGSWLTVV.